The next 25 T cell receptor beta chains were all read from a single sample in a study of T-cell memory formation after mild COVID-19. In TCRdb, the 5' RACE reads were re-called with MiXCR into one record per CDR3 protein. The sample yields fewer than 600,000 distinct CDR3 sequences, about a fifth seen once. The sequencing sample was made of PBMCs or a T cell subset sorted from them (not recorded which). These receptor sequences come from an adult woman who had mild COVID-19 (a few samples of this study predate the infection). Cell type and time point are not known.

This clonotype was detected only a few times. This chain uses TRBV4-1 with TRBJ2-3; D gene unclear. Per the germline V gene, CDR1 is MGHRA and CDR2 is YSYEKL. This CDR3 contains 15 residues. Trimming pared 1 base from V and 0 bases from J, leaving 8 bases between. In DNA form, the CDR3 reads TGCGCCAGCAGCCAAGCCCCCCCTAGCACAGATACGCAGTATTTT. Its translation is CASSQAPPSTDTQYF.

A note on this clonotype: The junction and the germline gene differ at one end; a read error may be behind it. The rearrangement uses TRBV7-9 and TRBJ1-1; D might be TRBD1 (5 bases). The length of the CDR3 is 13 residues. Germline V gene sequence: CDR1 SEHNR, CDR2 FQNEAQ (reference sequence). Here the CDR3 reads CASSLRGGTGAFF. The CDR3, as DNA: TGTGCCAGCAGCTTACGGGGGGGAACTGGAGCTTTCTTT.

The CDR3 spells CSAREKLAGGPYEQYF. CDR3 DNA sequence: TGCAGTGCTAGGGAAAAATTAGCGGGGGGACCCTACGAGCAGTACTTC. The chain uses TRBV20-1 and TRBJ2-7; 10 bases are shared with TRBD2. Germline CDR1 and CDR2: DFQATT and SNEGSKA (reference sequence). The CDR3 length is 16 residues. V shed 3 bases, J shed 2 bases, and the junction held 10 bases outside the gene matches.

This clonotype was counted only a few times. The DNA of the CDR3 is TGTGCCAGCAGTGAAGCGCCTGGGCCGCAGCCCCAGCATTTT. This sequence encodes CASSEAPGPQPQHF. The chain links TRBV6-1 to TRBJ1-5; D unresolved. The V end lost 0 bases, the J end lost 7 bases, and 10 bases lay between the germline ends. CDR1 and CDR2 from the germline V gene are MNHNS and SASEGT. The CDR3 runs to 14 residues.

This clonotype was seen a few times. This chain links TRBV18 with TRBJ2-3; TRBD2 aligns across 9 bases. The CDR3 extends over 16 amino acids. From germline, CDR1 is KGHSH and CDR2 LQKENI. The trim removed 3 bases at V and 2 bases at J, leaving 6 bases unmatched. The CDR3 loop is CASSPPTSGFTDTQYF. The CDR3 DNA sequence: TGTGCCAGCTCACCCCCGACTAGCGGCTTCACAGATACGCAGTATTTT.

The CDR3 is CASSRDTITQYF. The CDR3 coding sequence is TGTGCCAGCTCCCGGGACACCATAACCCAGTACTTC. V is TRBV12-3 or TRBV12-4 and J is TRBJ2-5, with a possible D match to TRBD1 (6 bases). CDR3 length equals 12 residues. V was cut by 8 bases and J by 8 bases, with 15 bases left in between.

The chain employs TRBV11-3 and TRBJ2-7, with D perhaps being TRBD1 or TRBD2 (5 bases each). Trimming removed 5 bases from V and 6 bases from J, with 20 bases in between. The CDR3 covers 15 residues. CDR1 SGHNT and CDR2 YENEEA come from the germline V gene. Here the CDR3 reads CASSTTLGRAGEQYF. CDR3 in DNA: TGTGCCAGCAGCACTACCCTCGGCAGGGCGGGCGAGCAGTACTTC.

The rearrangement joins TRBV12-3 or TRBV12-4 to TRBJ2-2; possible D gene TRBD2, 6 bases. The CDR3 length is 15 residues. Between the trimmed V and J ends, which lost 5 bases and 5 bases, there was a span of 15 bases. CDR3 bases: TGTGCCAGCAGTATCCGGGCGGGATTTACCGGGGAGCTGTTTTTT. Residues: CASSIRAGFTGELFF.

This clonotype came up many times. CDR3 sequence (DNA): TGTGCCAGCAGTTCTACTAGCGGTATATACAATGAGCAGTTCTTC. Encoded protein: CASSSTSGIYNEQFF. V usage is TRBV12-3 or TRBV12-4 and J usage is TRBJ2-1; 8 bases align to TRBD2. The ends lost 4 bases at V and 4 bases at J; junction bases unmatched: 6. The CDR3 spans 15 residues.

This clonotype occurred a few times. The chain couples TRBV6-2 or TRBV6-3 to TRBJ2-3; 8 nucleotides match TRBD1. Germline V gene sequence: CDR1 MNHEY, CDR2 SVGEGT. CDR3 length: 15 amino acids. Losses at the gene ends were 5 bases for V and 6 bases for J; bases not matched to a gene: 10. The DNA of the CDR3 is TGTGCCAGCAGTCCTGTGACAGGGGTGACGGATACGCAGTATTTT. Translation: CASSPVTGVTDTQYF.

The chain recombines TRBV19 with TRBJ1-5; 7 bases agree with TRBD1. The germline V gene encodes CDR1 LNHDA and CDR2 SQIVND (reference sequence). Unmatched junction bases numbered 7, after V lost 3 bases and J lost 2 bases. This CDR3 contains 16 residues. The CDR3 spells CASSIAGGPGNQPQHF. In DNA, the CDR3 is TGTGCCAGTAGTATCGCAGGGGGGCCCGGCAATCAGCCCCAGCATTTT. The full variable domain, in which reference TRBV19 and TRBJ1-5 provide the parts outside the CDR3, is DGGITQSPKYLFRKEGQNVTLSCEQNLNHDAMYWYRQDPGQGLRLIYYSQIVNDFQKGDIAEGYSVSREKKESFPLTVTSAQKNPTAFYLCASSIAGGPGNQPQHFGDGTRLSIL.

The chain uses TRBV6-6 and TRBJ2-5; no clear D. Germline loops: CDR1 MNHNY, CDR2 SVGAGI (reference sequence). This CDR3 comprises 13 residues. V shed 6 bases and J shed 5 bases, with 13 bases lying between them. Here the CDR3 DNA reads TGTGCCAGCAGGCAGCCCCCGAAGGAGACCCAGTACTTC. It specifies CASRQPPKETQYF.

In its sample, this clonotype was seen a few times. This chain links TRBV4-1 with TRBJ1-2; 8 nucleotides align to TRBD1. Germline trimming cut 3 bases from V and 1 base from J; bases unmatched to any gene: 10. Germline loops: CDR1 MGHRA, CDR2 YSYEKL. CDR3 length equals 17 residues. The CDR3 coding sequence is TGCGCCAGCAGCCAGGGAGGCAGGGGGCGTAGTAACTATGGCTACACCTTC. Translation: CASSQGGRGRSNYGYTF.

This clonotype was seen ten or more times. This sequence joins TRBV7-2 and TRBJ1-5, with TRBD1 identical over 7 bases. This CDR3 region has 15 residues. Germline values: CDR1 SGHTA, CDR2 FQGNSA. V shed 1 base and J 7 bases; nucleotides not matched to a gene: 7. As DNA, the CDR3 is TGTGCCAGCAGCTTAGAGACAGGGACGGGCCAGCCCCAGCATTTT. Translating gives CASSLETGTGQPQHF.

The chain employs TRBV11-3 and TRBJ2-3; D is uncertain. Trimming shortened V by 6 bases and J by 1 base, and 11 bases separated the two germline ends. The length of the CDR3 is 14 residues. Germline V CDR1 and CDR2: SGHNT, YENEEA. CDR3 nucleotide sequence: TGTGCCAGCAGTGCGGTGCCAGGCACAGATACGCAGTATTTT. As protein: CASSAVPGTDTQYF.

The chain combines TRBV20-1 with TRBJ2-7, with D perhaps assigned TRBD1 or TRBD2 (5 bases each). CDR3 length: 15 amino acids. Trimming pared 0 bases from V and 3 bases from J, leaving 15 bases between. Germline V CDR1 and CDR2: DFQATT, SNEGSKA (reference sequence). The DNA for the CDR3 is TGCAGTGCTAGAGATCCCCTCAGGGACCTCTACGAGCAGTACTTC. Residues: CSARDPLRDLYEQYF.

The chain combines TRBV11-2 with TRBJ2-1, with 11 positions matching TRBD2. J was trimmed by 6 bases and V by 5 bases; bases with no gene match: 18. CDR1 and CDR2 (germline): SGHAT, FQNNGV. The CDR3 length is 19 residues. The CDR3 here is CASSMKGLAGLPLINEQFF. For the CDR3, the DNA is TGTGCCAGCAGCATGAAAGGACTAGCGGGCCTCCCGTTGATCAATGAGCAGTTCTTC.

This clonotype was recorded only once. This chain connects TRBV2 to TRBJ2-1; 7 positions match TRBD1. The CDR3 is made up of 15 amino acids. Germline values: CDR1 SNHLY, CDR2 FYNNEI. J lost 4 bases, V lost 7 bases, and 10 bases had no gene match. This CDR3 reads CASTRGRGPYNEQFF. The CDR3 DNA is TGTGCCAGCACTAGGGGGCGCGGGCCTTACAATGAGCAGTTCTTC. Variable domain in full (rest from reference TRBV2 and TRBJ2-1): EPEVTQTPSHQVTQMGQEVILRCVPISNHLYFYWYRQILGQKVEFLVSFYNNEISEKSEIFDDQFSVERPDGSNFTLKIRSTKLEDSAMYFCASTRGRGPYNEQFFGPGTRLTVL.

The V call is TRBV2, the J call TRBJ2-1; 15 nucleotides align to TRBD2. The germline gives CDR1 SNHLY, CDR2 FYNNEI. V lost 7 bases, J lost 5 bases, and 15 bases stayed unmatched. CDR3 size: 19 residues. The CDR3, as DNA: TGTGCCAGCAAGCACCCGGGACTAGCGGGGGGATATTTGCACAATGAGCAGTTCTTC. It is translated as CASKHPGLAGGYLHNEQFF.

A few counts support this clonotype. This chain joins TRBV27 and TRBJ1-5, with D perhaps TRBD1 (5 bases). This CDR3 region has 15 residues. Per germline, CDR1 MNHEY and CDR2 SMNVEV (reference sequence). V lost 5 bases to trimming and J lost 3 bases, with 14 bases between them. CDR3 in amino acids: CASSPTGRYNQPQHF. The CDR3 coding sequence is TGTGCCAGCAGTCCCACGGGACGGTACAATCAGCCCCAGCATTTT.

In its sample, this clonotype was seen a few times. This chain connects TRBV14 to TRBJ1-2, with D uncertain. Trimming took 1 base from V and 4 from J, leaving 4 bases between them. The germline gives CDR1 SGHDN, CDR2 FVKESK. The CDR3 is 12 amino acids. CDR3: CASSQGFYGYTF. The CDR3 DNA is TGTGCCAGCAGCCAAGGGTTCTATGGCTACACCTTC.

This clonotype has only a few counts. The gene calls are TRBV7-3 and TRBJ2-1; D may be TRBD2 (5 bases). CDR1 SGHTA and CDR2 FQGTGA come from the germline V gene. The CDR3 is 16 amino acids. The V and J ends lost 10 bases and 2 bases respectively, with 21 bases between them. CDR3 in amino acids: CATNPMALAPYNEQFF. CDR3 DNA sequence: TGTGCCACCAATCCCATGGCCCTAGCCCCCTACAATGAGCAGTTCTTC. Based on the CDR3 plus reference TRBV7-3 and TRBJ2-1, the full variable domain is GAGVSQTPSNKVTEKGKYVELRCDPISGHTALYWYRQSLGQGPEFLIYFQGTGAADDSGLPNDRFFAVRPEGSVSTLKIQRTERGDSAVYLCATNPMALAPYNEQFFGPGTRLTVL.

This clonotype was seen a handful of times. The chain uses TRBV4-1 and TRBJ1-2; tentatively, D is TRBD1 (6 bases). Germline V gives CDR1 MGHRA, CDR2 YSYEKL. Trimming stripped 0 bases from V and 4 bases from J, with 18 bases between. The CDR3 length is 17 residues. This CDR3 reads CASSQDTYGDRRYGYTF. The CDR3, as DNA: TGCGCCAGCAGCCAAGACACGTATGGCGACAGGCGCTATGGCTACACCTTC.

Only one count was recorded for this clonotype. The chain uses TRBV27 and TRBJ1-3, with 7 bases fitting TRBD1. This CDR3 has 15 amino acids. The J segment lost 4 bases and the V segment lost 3 bases, leaving 6 bases of the junction unmatched. The germline gives CDR1 MNHEY, CDR2 SMNVEV (reference sequence). Here the CDR3 DNA reads TGTGCCAGCAGTTTCACAGGGGTTGCCGGAAACACCATATATTTT. Protein: CASSFTGVAGNTIYF.

This clonotype has just a few counts. At one boundary the junction diverges from the germline segment, which might be a read error. V is TRBV29-1 and J is TRBJ2-5; D is possibly TRBD2 (6 bases). Looked up from germline, CDR1 is SQVTM and CDR2 is ANQGSEA. The CDR3 is made up of 16 amino acids. The CDR3 loop is CSVEGGSGRFEETQYF. The CDR3 region has the DNA TGCAGCGTAGAAGGTGGATCAGGGAGGTTTGAAGAGACCCAGTACTTC.